This T cell receptor beta chain was captured by sequencing in a study of T-cell memory formation after mild COVID-19. The wider study: For the most part, TCR clusters were specific to one donor.

Regarding the study as a whole: Clones contracting day 15 to 85 were balanced CD4/CD8; later expanders leaned CD4+. Those CD4+ clones that contracted were mainly in CM and EM (CD8+ ones in EMRA).

TCRdb reanalysed the 5' RACE reads using MiXCR and keeps one entry per CDR3 protein. This table holds 65,000 to 90,000 distinct CDR3 sequences, roughly 12% found once. This clonotype was detected ten times or more. What it recognizes is unknown. The TCR originated in a man aged 18 to 30 who had mild COVID-19 (a few samples of this study predate the infection). Cell type and time point are not known. Sequencing was performed on PBMCs or a T cell subset sorted from them (not recorded which).

CDR3 nucleotide sequence: TGTGCCAGCAGCTTTGGAGATACGCAGTATTTT. Protein: CASSFGDTQYF. The gene calls are TRBV7-6 and TRBJ2-3; no definite D call. Trimming shortened V by 3 bases and J by 5 bases, and 3 bases separated the two germline ends. Per the germline V gene, CDR1 is SGHVS and CDR2 is FNYEAQ. CDR3 length equals 11 residues.